This T cell receptor (beta chain) was captured by sequencing in a study of response to subunit inactivated influenza vaccine. Of note for this clonotype: Antigen: not known. The CDR3 does not close with the conserved phenylalanine or tryptophan, likely indicating a read error.

The germline V gene encodes CDR1 ENHRY and CDR2 SYGVKD. The V segment lost 8 bases and the J segment 8 bases; nucleotides outside the gene matches: 8. This CDR3 has 13 amino acids. From the RT-PCR reads, TCRdb called clonotypes with MiXCR, one entry per CDR3 protein. The sample records a few hundred thousand distinct CDR3 sequences, approximately 7.3% being singletons. Study-wide points: Authors suggested few new T cells are recruited by each seasonal influenza vaccination.

The sample here was PBMCs from blood, taken roughly 24 months after vaccination. This TCR came from a man between 45 and 75 years old who received an inactivated influenza vaccine. The V and J genes are TRBV10-3 and TRBJ2-3; 9 bases map to TRBD2. The CDR3 reads CAISRGGRATQYI. CDR3 DNA: TGTGCCATCTCGCGCGGCGGGAGGGCTACGCAGTATATT.